A single sample is the source of the 18 T cell receptor beta chains below, sequenced in a study of spatial heterogeneity in lung cancer. Study-level points and caveats: Counts of expanded intratumoral alpha and beta TCRs tracked tumor mutation counts.

Time point reported: sample taken at primary tumor resection. These receptors are not linked to any known antigen. Using its own MiXCR run on the 5' RACE reads, TCRdb lists one record per CDR3 protein. The data contain around 9,300 distinct CDR3 sequences, about 53% of them singletons. Sequenced material: lung tumor tissue, taken at surgery. The receptor source for this set is a female donor with early-stage non-small cell lung cancer.

This clonotype has a handful of counts. A library made for alpha chains picked up this beta chain off target, so its size means little. This chain joins TRBV7-9 and TRBJ2-7; 8 bases align to TRBD1. V lost 5 bases to trimming and J lost 1 base; unmatched junction nucleotides: 1. The length of the CDR3 is 13 residues. Germline loops: CDR1 SEHNR, CDR2 FQNEAQ (reference sequence). CDR3 DNA sequence: TGTGCCAGCAGCAGACAGGGGTCCTACGAGCAGTACTTC. Translation: CASSRQGSYEQYF.

Points on this clonotype: This beta chain appears as a stray read in a library generated for alpha chains; its size is not informative. The chain combines TRBV20-1 with TRBJ2-7, with D possibly matching TRBD1 (5 bases). Trimming pared 3 bases from V and 2 bases from J, leaving 14 bases between. The CDR3 runs to 14 residues. Germline V lookup: CDR1 DFQATT, CDR2 SNEGSKA (reference sequence). This chain's CDR3 is CSASGHTVTYEQYF. For the CDR3, the DNA is TGCAGTGCTAGTGGACATACCGTAACCTACGAGCAGTACTTC.

With respect to this clonotype: This beta chain appears as a stray read in a library generated for alpha chains; its size is not informative. J is TRBJ2-3 and V is TRBV12-5; 10 bases fit TRBD1. Germline CDR1 reads LGHNT; CDR2 reads FRNRAP. Trimming at V came to 4 bases and at J to 2 bases, leaving 3 bases not matched to a gene. The CDR3 runs 15 residues. The CDR3 here is CASGSGQGHTDTQYF. The CDR3 DNA is TGTGCTAGTGGTTCGGGACAGGGGCACACAGATACGCAGTATTTT.

Comments on this clonotype: This beta chain is an unintended read in a library built for alpha chains; its size means little. The chain carries TRBV29-1 and TRBJ1-2, with D possibly matching TRBD1 (6 bases). The CDR3 covers 12 residues. Germline V gene lookup returns CDR1 SQVTM and CDR2 ANQGSEA. Trimming took off 7 bases at V and 7 bases at J, with 16 bases between the two ends. The DNA of the CDR3 is TGCAGCGCAGGGACATCGAACGTTGGCTACACCTTC. It yields the protein CSAGTSNVGYTF.

This clonotype has a handful of counts. The library was designed around alpha chains, so this beta chain is a stray read whose abundance carries little weight. The chain is built from TRBV12-3 or TRBV12-4 and TRBJ2-7; unclear D gene. V was clipped by 6 bases and J by 4 bases, with 7 bases between them. This CDR3 is built from 11 residues. The CDR3 DNA reads TGTGCCAGCAGCATCCGATACGAGCAGTACTTC. Encoded protein: CASSIRYEQYF.

This clonotype was seen once. This beta chain was picked up by a library intended for alpha chains and is off target, so its count carries little meaning. J is TRBJ2-2 and V is TRBV12-3 or TRBV12-4, with 8 bases aligning to TRBD1. The CDR3 runs 15 residues. The V and J ends lost 5 bases and 4 bases, in that order; junction bases with no gene match: 6. CDR3 nucleotides: TGTGCCAGCAGTCACAAACAGGGGGGCACCGGGGAGCTGTTTTTT. Encoded protein: CASSHKQGGTGELFF.

This clonotype came up once. The size of this beta chain means little, since it is a stray read in a library made for alpha chains. The chain combines TRBV9 with TRBJ1-3; a possible D gene is TRBD1 (5 bases). From germline, CDR1 is SGDLS and CDR2 YYNGEE. The V and J ends lost 3 bases and 4 bases respectively, with 14 bases between them. The CDR3 consists of 15 residues. The CDR3 DNA reads TGTGCCAGCAGCGGTGGGGCCACGGCAGGAAACACCATATATTTT. Protein sequence: CASSGGATAGNTIYF.

As to this clonotype: For a library built for alpha chains, this beta chain is a stray read; little rests on its size. The chain links TRBV7-3 to TRBJ2-2, with D uncertain. Germline V CDR1 and CDR2: SGHTA, FQGTGA. V lost 3 bases and J lost 5, with 7 bases in between. CDR3 length equals 13 residues. In nucleotides, the CDR3 is TGTGCCAGCAGCTTCACAGCTACCGGGGAGCTGTTTTTT. Translation gives CASSFTATGELFF.

This clonotype was seen a handful of times. This beta chain is an unintended read in a library built for alpha chains; its size means little. CDR3 region: CASSPTAGAGETQYF. The CDR3 region has the DNA TGTGCCAGCAGCCCTACAGCGGGGGCGGGAGAGACCCAGTACTTC. The V gene is TRBV6-5, the J gene TRBJ2-5; TRBD2 aligns across 8 bases. Trimming cost V 6 bases and J 4 bases; bases outside gene matches: 10. This CDR3 has 15 residues. Germline CDR1 MNHEY, CDR2 SVGAGI.

This clonotype was observed a few times. A library prepared for alpha chains yielded this beta chain as an off-target read; its size is of little meaning. The chain is built from TRBV27 and TRBJ1-5; D not resolved. The V end was cut by 8 bases, the J end by 3 bases, with 20 bases between. Germline assignment: CDR1 MNHEY and CDR2 SMNVEV (reference sequence). The CDR3 sequence is 16 residues long. CDR3: CASGRGIAGLNQPQHF. DNA for the CDR3: TGTGCCAGCGGAAGAGGGATTGCGGGCCTCAATCAGCCCCAGCATTTT.

With respect to this clonotype: A library made for alpha chains picked up this beta chain off target, so its size means little. The chain recombines TRBV9 with TRBJ2-7; 9 bases align to TRBD1. Trimming removed 2 bases from V and 2 bases from J; junction bases left unmatched: 2. CDR1 and CDR2 from the germline V gene are SGDLS and YYNGEE. There are 14 residues in the CDR3. The CDR3 sequence is CASSVGQGTYEQYF. The CDR3 nucleotides are TGTGCCAGCAGCGTGGGACAGGGCACCTACGAGCAGTACTTC.

To note about this clonotype: This beta chain is an unintended read in a library built for alpha chains; its size means little. CDR3 DNA sequence: TGTGCCAGCAGTCCCCTCGGGACTCAACATCTAGGCGGGGAGCTGTTTTTT. Its protein is CASSPLGTQHLGGELFF. This sequence joins TRBV28 and TRBJ2-2, with a possible D match to TRBD2 (6 bases). The V gene's germline CDR1 is MDHEN and CDR2 SYDVKM. CDR3 length: 17 amino acids. V was trimmed by 5 bases and J by 7 bases, leaving 23 bases between them.

In the case of this clonotype: This beta chain is a stray read from a library made for alpha chains; its abundance is not meaningful. The chain carries TRBV9 and TRBJ2-2, with D perhaps being TRBD1 or TRBD2 (5 bases each). From germline, CDR1 is SGDLS and CDR2 YYNGEE. The CDR3 loop spans 14 amino acids. Trimming stripped 6 bases from V and 1 base from J, with 10 bases between. CDR3 sequence (DNA): TGTGCCAGCACGTGGGGACGGAACACCGGGGAGCTGTTTTTT. Protein sequence: CASTWGRNTGELFF.

This clonotype was seen a few times. This beta chain slipped into a library made for alpha chains as a stray read, so its size is not meaningful. The chain recombines TRBV4-1 with TRBJ2-7; 7 bases map to TRBD2. The V gene end was trimmed by 0 bases and the J gene end by 1 base; junction bases not matched to a gene: 3. The CDR3 runs to 15 residues. Germline values: CDR1 MGHRA, CDR2 YSYEKL. The DNA of the CDR3 is TGCGCCAGCAGCCAAGATCCCGGGAGGTCCTACGAGCAGTACTTC. As protein: CASSQDPGRSYEQYF.

This clonotype is medium-sized in the sample. As an off-target read in a library built for alpha chains, this beta chain has a frequency of little significance. The rearrangement uses TRBV20-1 and TRBJ2-7; D is unresolved. The CDR3 is 11 residues long. In germline, CDR1 is DFQATT, CDR2 SNEGSKA (reference sequence). Trimming took off 6 bases at V and 6 bases at J, with 12 bases between the two ends. The CDR3 region is CSALRGSEQYF. CDR3 nucleotide sequence: TGCAGTGCCCTGCGCGGCTCCGAGCAGTACTTC.

This clonotype has just a few counts. A library made for alpha chains picked up this beta chain off target, so its size means little. The chain joins TRBV5-6 to TRBJ1-6; 9 bases are a match to TRBD1. The CDR3 consists of 15 residues. V lost 5 bases, J lost 9 bases, and 9 bases stayed unmatched. The germline CDR1 and CDR2 sequences are SGHDT and YYEEEE. The CDR3 bases are TGTGCCAGCAGACGGACAGGGGCGAGGGCTTCACCCCTCCACTTT. Encoded protein: CASRRTGARASPLHF.

Comments on this clonotype: This beta chain was picked up by a library intended for alpha chains and is off target, so its count carries little meaning. The genes are TRBV11-2 and TRBJ2-5, with D possibly being TRBD1 (6 bases). V lost 3 bases and J 0 bases, leaving 14 bases between the germline ends. The CDR3 extends over 16 amino acids. The germline V gene encodes CDR1 SGHAT and CDR2 FQNNGV. The CDR3 protein is CASSFRGRGYQETQYF. The CDR3 bases are TGTGCCAGCAGCTTTCGGGGAAGGGGGTACCAAGAGACCCAGTACTTC.

Note on this clonotype: This beta chain is a stray read from a library made for alpha chains; its abundance is not meaningful. V is TRBV7-2 and J is TRBJ2-5; D not certain. V was pared by 1 base and J by 9 bases, with 12 bases between. This CDR3 spans 13 amino acids. The germline CDR1 and CDR2 sequences are SGHTA and FQGNSA. CDR3 DNA: TGTGCCAGCAGCTTAGACCCAAGTCAGCCCCAGTACTTC. Protein product: CASSLDPSQPQYF.